This T cell receptor beta chain appears in the sequencing data of a study of OX40 agonist ivuxolimab in advanced cancers. Study background: Three partial responders included one hepatocellular carcinoma patient and two cutaneous melanoma patients.

Findings and limits, study-wide: Circulating CD4+ and CD8+ T cells showed clonal expansion by week 6 at 0.1 to 3.0 mg/kg. Relative to CD4+ cells, CD8+ T cells on average had more expanded clones. Nonresponders, in some cases, also had low normalized T-cell clonal expansion.

In regard to this clone: The antigen remains undetermined.

The protocol was immunoSEQ multiplex PCR, while the TCRdb copy is restricted to in-frame clones and leaves out a portion. Of about 80,000 clones listed, about 90% are singletons. The sequencing here drew on CD4+ or CD8+ T cells sorted from blood, taken in a trial of the OX40 agonist ivuxolimab. This receptor was obtained from an adult with an advanced solid tumor such as melanoma, head and neck, liver or kidney cancer.

The CDR3 DNA reads TGCGCCAGCAGCTTGGCCGTGGGGAACACTGAAGCTTTCTTT. Its protein product is CASSLAVGNTEAFF. The V gene is TRBV5-1, the J gene TRBJ1-1; D is undetermined. V was pared by 0 bases and J by 1 base, with 7 bases between. The CDR3 has 14 amino acids. Germline V gene lookup returns CDR1 SGHRS and CDR2 YFSETQ.